This record looks at one TCR beta chain sequence and its context. Per the germline V gene, CDR1 is SGHRS and CDR2 is YFSETQ. The CDR3 is made up of 15 amino acids. Trimming removed 0 bases from V and 6 bases from J, with 13 bases in between. The record originates from a study of T-cell memory formation after mild COVID-19. Whole-study context: The study found TCR clusters largely donor specific.

One entry per CDR3 protein, called by TCRdb with MiXCR from the 5' RACE reads. Among 450,000 to 650,000 distinct CDR3 sequences listed, roughly 18% were seen once. Specimen: PBMCs or a T cell subset sorted from them (not recorded which). The chain is built from TRBV5-1 and TRBJ2-1; TRBD2 is a possible D gene (6 bases). The sequence came from an adult woman who had mild COVID-19 (a few samples of this study predate the infection). Cell type and time point are not known. DNA of the CDR3: TGCGCCAGCAGCTTGGCCGGAGGGTCTTTCAATGAGCAGTTCTTC. As protein: CASSLAGGSFNEQFF. Full variable domain (missing parts from reference TRBV5-1 and TRBJ2-1): KAGVTQTPRYLIKTRGQQVTLSCSPISGHRSVSWYQQTPGQGLQFLFEYFSETQRNKGNFPGRFSGRQFSNSRSEMNVSTLELGDSALYLCASSLAGGSFNEQFFGPGTRLTVL.